The 5 T cell receptor beta chains listed next were all sequenced from one sample in a study of vaccination and CD4 T cells after COVID-19. Their cognate antigens are unknown. Treatment specified: approximately nine-day PBMC culture with coronavirus spike peptide pools or control peptides (ViraFEST assay). Cultured CD4+ T cell DNA underwent sequencing with the Oncomine TCR Beta short-read assay. TCRdb itself ran the PCR reads through MiXCR, one entry per CDR3 protein. This sample has 15,000 or so distinct CDR3 sequences, with about 50% found just once. Sequenced sample: CD4+ T cells from blood, cultured in vitro. The receptors stem from a human donor who had recovered from COVID-19.

V gene TRBV20-1 combines with J gene TRBJ2-1; 8 nucleotides agree with TRBD2. The CDR3 sequence is 15 residues long. Trimming at V came to 4 bases and at J to 7 bases, leaving 12 bases not matched to a gene. Germline V gives CDR1 DFQATT, CDR2 SNEGSKA (reference sequence). DNA for the CDR3: TGCAGTGCTACCCCTATGGGCGGGAGGTGGAATGAGCAGTTCTTC. It yields the protein CSATPMGGRWNEQFF.

This chain joins TRBV5-4 and TRBJ2-3, with TRBD2 matching 9 bases. Germline loops: CDR1 SGHNT, CDR2 YYREEE (reference sequence). The J segment lost 3 bases and the V segment lost 4 bases, leaving 6 bases of the junction unmatched. The CDR3 length is 15 residues. The CDR3 nucleotides read TGTGCCAGCAGCCTTGCGGGAGGGCAAACAGATACGCAGTATTTT. Protein product: CASSLAGGQTDTQYF.

The V and J genes are TRBV6-1 and TRBJ2-3, with a weak D call TRBD2 (6 bases). The CDR3 contains 14 residues. With 6 bases removed from V and 4 bases from J, the gap between germline ends came to 14 bases. The V gene's germline CDR1 is MNHNS and CDR2 SASEGT. The CDR3 nucleotides read TGTGCCAGCAGCGGGAGAAGAGGAGCAGATACGCAGTATTTT. Translating gives CASSGRRGADTQYF.

This clonotype was counted a few times. The DNA of the CDR3 is TGTGCCAGCAGTCCGTTCCGGGACAGGTCCAATCAGCCCCAGCATTTT. Protein: CASSPFRDRSNQPQHF. The rearrangement joins TRBV27 to TRBJ1-5; TRBD1 agrees at 8 bases. This CDR3 has 16 amino acids. CDR1 and CDR2 (germline): MNHEY, SMNVEV (reference sequence). Trimming took 5 bases from V and 3 from J; bases not matched to a gene: 9.

The genes are TRBV5-1 and TRBJ2-2; weak D call: TRBD2 (5 bases). The CDR3 is 14 amino acids. CDR1 is SGHRS, CDR2 YFSETQ, per germline. Trimming removed 3 bases at V and 7 bases at J, with 13 bases between. The CDR3 sequence is CASSSGIGGGELFF. In DNA, the CDR3 is TGCGCCAGCAGCTCCGGTATAGGAGGCGGGGAGCTGTTTTTT.